The 3 T cell receptor beta chains given below trace back to one sample, sequenced in a study of identical twins (dated by TCRdb to the mid-2010s). The protocol used for the library was 5' RACE. These reads were obtained on an Illumina HiSeq 2000. The public sequencing data were trimmed at Q25 with fastp and processed into clonotypes with MiXCR by TCRdb, which kept only in-frame beta chains. Merged by CDR3 protein, the rows form single entries marked with the most common genes and DNA. Present in this sample are some 330,000 distinct CDR3 sequences, 9% of which were seen just once. About 9.1% of the sample goes to the ten largest clones. Sequencing was performed on naive T cells sorted from blood. The sample's cell subset or site label is to be understood as: cells isolated with a human naive T-cell isolation kit. These receptors all come from a woman between 45 and 60 years old in good health.

This clonotype was counted many times. This sequence joins TRBV12-3 or TRBV12-4 and TRBJ1-5, with a weak D call TRBD1 (5 bases). This CDR3 is built from 15 residues. Trimming removed 6 bases from V and 0 bases from J, with 12 bases in between. The CDR3 nucleotides read TGTGCCAGCAGCTCCGGGGGAAATAGCAATCAGCCCCAGCATTTT. Translating gives CASSSGGNSNQPQHF.

This clonotype occurred a few times. The V gene is TRBV12-3 or TRBV12-4, the J gene TRBJ2-2; D may be TRBD2 (5 bases). V was cut by 3 bases and J by 1 base, with 9 bases left in between. This CDR3 region has 15 residues. In nucleotides, the CDR3 is TGTGCCAGCAGTTTCCGCGGGCTGAACACCGGGGAGCTGTTTTTT. It encodes CASSFRGLNTGELFF.

This clonotype was seen a few times. The chain carries TRBV4-1 and TRBJ2-1, with D tentatively TRBD1 (6 bases). The CDR3 has 18 amino acids. The V gene's germline CDR1 is MGHRA and CDR2 YSYEKL. Trimming stripped 1 base from V and 6 bases from J, with 22 bases between. CDR3 loop: CASSQVPRTAFNFNEQFF. CDR3 DNA: TGCGCCAGCAGCCAAGTGCCCCGGACAGCCTTTAACTTCAATGAGCAGTTCTTC.